This entry lists 30 T cell receptor beta chains sequenced from one sample in a study of OX40 agonist ivuxolimab in advanced cancers. Profiling relied on immunoSEQ multiplex PCR, and the TCRdb table lists in-frame clones only, not all of them. The sample contains approximately 97,000 clones, roughly 90% of which appear only once. Sequenced material: CD4+ or CD8+ T cells sorted from blood, taken in a trial of the OX40 agonist ivuxolimab. Receptors originate from an adult with an advanced solid tumor such as melanoma, head and neck, liver or kidney cancer.

This clone was picked up one time. At one end, the junction sequence differs from germline, possibly due to a read error. The genes are TRBV7-7 and TRBJ2-2; 10 bases fit TRBD1. CDR3 size: 15 residues. Germline assignment: CDR1 SSHAT and CDR2 FNYEAQ (reference sequence). Here the CDR3 reads CASSFGTGDTGELFF. In nucleotides, the CDR3 is TGTGCTAGCAGCTTTGGGACAGGGGACACCGGGGAGCTGTTTTTT.

This chain uses TRBV19 with TRBJ2-5; no clear D gene. The germline gives CDR1 LNHDA, CDR2 SQIVND (reference sequence). V gave up 3 bases and J gave up 5 bases, with 13 bases separating them. CDR3 length: 14 residues. This CDR3 is CASSIPGIWETQYF. The CDR3, as DNA: TGTGCCAGTAGTATTCCTGGGATCTGGGAGACCCAGTACTTC.

This clone turned up a few times. The rearrangement uses TRBV7-9 and TRBJ2-5; 7 nucleotides align to TRBD1. The junction had 8 bases not matched to a gene; V was cut back by 3 bases and J by 4 bases. CDR3 length: 15 amino acids. Germline values: CDR1 SEHNR, CDR2 FQNEAQ (reference sequence). In DNA form, the CDR3 reads TGTGCCAGCAGCTTCAGGACAGGCTGGAGAGAGACCCAGTACTTC. This codes for CASSFRTGWRETQYF.

The chain employs TRBV15 and TRBJ2-5, with D hard to call. The germline V gene has CDR1 LNHNV and CDR2 YYDKDF (reference sequence). V lost 0 bases, J lost 7 bases, and 6 bases lay in between. The length of the CDR3 is 12 residues. The CDR3 loop reads CATSRDVGTQYF. The CDR3 coding sequence is TGTGCCACCAGCAGAGATGTAGGGACCCAGTACTTC.

This chain joins TRBV5-1 and TRBJ1-2; 9 nucleotides line up with TRBD1. Germline CDR1 and CDR2: SGHRS and YFSETQ. The CDR3 has 17 residues. With 2 bases clipped from V and 4 bases from J, the junction kept 12 bases outside the gene matches. The CDR3 nucleotides read TGCGCCAGCAGCTTACAGTCACAGGGGGCCGAGATCTATGGCTACACCTTC. Protein product: CASSLQSQGAEIYGYTF.

The chain employs TRBV5-8 and TRBJ2-7; 9 bases fit TRBD1. Germline loops: CDR1 SGHTS, CDR2 YDEGEE. V shed 3 bases and J 5 bases; nucleotides not matched to a gene: 9. This CDR3 is 15 amino acids long. CDR3 DNA sequence: TGTGCCAGCAGCTCGCGGGACAGGGAGTCAAACGAGCAGTACTTC. Its translation: CASSSRDRESNEQYF.

The CDR3 region is CASSEPHGTLNTEAFF. In nucleotides, the CDR3 is TGTGCCAGCAGTGAACCTCATGGGACTTTGAACACTGAAGCTTTCTTT. The rearrangement joins TRBV2 to TRBJ1-1; D may be TRBD1 (5 bases). Germline-derived CDR1 and CDR2 are SNHLY and FYNNEI. V was cut by 2 bases and J by 0 bases, with 13 bases left in between. The CDR3 totals 16 residues.

This clone was detected once. The CDR3 reads CASSPPGTGGETQYF. Written as DNA, the CDR3 is TGTGCCAGCTCACCGCCCGGGACAGGTGGAGAGACCCAGTACTTC. This chain uses TRBV18 with TRBJ2-5; 8 nucleotides line up with TRBD1. Germline CDR1 and CDR2: KGHSH and LQKENI. There are 15 residues in the CDR3. The J segment lost 4 bases and the V segment lost 3 bases, leaving 7 bases of the junction unmatched.

The chain uses TRBV27 and TRBJ1-3; D is perhaps TRBD1 (6 bases). This CDR3 region has 15 residues. The V end was cut by 4 bases, the J end by 8 bases, with 18 bases between. CDR1 MNHEY and CDR2 SMNVEV come from the germline V gene (reference sequence). The CDR3 DNA sequence: TGTGCCAGCAGTTCCGGGCAGGGGCGGCAGGACACCATATATTTT. It codes for CASSSGQGRQDTIYF.

This sequence joins TRBV6-1 and TRBJ1-5, with 10 bases that match TRBD1. The V and J ends lost 6 bases and 0 bases, in that order; junction bases with no gene match: 2. This CDR3 has 15 residues. CDR1 MNHNS and CDR2 SASEGT come from the germline V gene. CDR3 sequence reads: CASRGQGVSNQPQHF. DNA of the CDR3: TGTGCCAGCAGAGGACAGGGGGTTAGCAATCAGCCCCAGCATTTT.

The V call is TRBV30, the J call TRBJ1-1; TRBD1 aligns across 7 bases. The CDR3 has 13 residues. V shed 3 bases and J 11 bases; nucleotides not matched to a gene: 12. In germline, CDR1 is GTSNPN, CDR2 SVGIG (reference sequence). The CDR3 is CAWRPQGDPGAFF. CDR3 sequence (DNA): TGTGCCTGGAGGCCCCAGGGGGATCCTGGGGCTTTCTTT.

The chain combines TRBV7-8 with TRBJ2-7; the D gene is possibly TRBD2 (5 bases). The CDR3 extends over 18 amino acids. Between the trimmed V and J ends, which lost 0 bases and 0 bases, there was a span of 18 bases. CDR1 is SGHVS and CDR2 is FQNEAQ in the germline V gene. The CDR3 nucleotides read TGTGCCAGCAGCTTAGCGTGGCTACCGGGGAGCCCCTCCTACGAGCAGTACTTC. Protein product: CASSLAWLPGSPSYEQYF.

The genes are TRBV6-5 and TRBJ1-1, with 7 bases identical to TRBD1. Germline-derived CDR1 and CDR2 are MNHEY and SVGAGI. There are 15 residues in the CDR3. With 5 bases clipped from V and 1 base from J, the junction kept 7 bases outside the gene matches. CDR3 sequence reads: CASSKPGTANTEAFF. Written as DNA, the CDR3 is TGTGCCAGCAGTAAACCCGGGACAGCGAACACTGAAGCTTTCTTT.

The genes are TRBV6-6 and TRBJ2-7, with TRBD1 matching over 11 bases. The V gene's germline CDR1 is MNHNY and CDR2 SVGAGI (reference sequence). The length of the CDR3 is 14 residues. Trimming cost V 4 bases and J 5 bases; bases outside gene matches: 4. DNA of the CDR3: TGTGCCAGCAGTTCCCGGGACAGGGGGGACGAGCAGTACTTC. Its translation: CASSSRDRGDEQYF.

The chain combines TRBV5-1 with TRBJ1-2; TRBD1 matches at 7 bases. The CDR3 runs 17 residues. V was clipped by 0 bases and J by 3 bases; unmatched bases: 11. The germline V gene encodes CDR1 SGHRS and CDR2 YFSETQ. DNA for the CDR3: TGCGCCAGCAGCTTGGAGCCCCGGGACAGAGATTACTATGGCTACACCTTC. It yields the protein CASSLEPRDRDYYGYTF.

The J gene is TRBJ2-3, the V gene TRBV15, with 9 bases fitting TRBD2. The junction had 0 bases not matched to a gene; V was cut back by 1 base and J by 1 base. Germline V lookup: CDR1 LNHNV, CDR2 YYDKDF (reference sequence). The CDR3 loop spans 15 amino acids. CDR3 DNA: TGTGCCACCAGCAGAGGGACTAGCGGCACAGATACGCAGTATTTT. It encodes CATSRGTSGTDTQYF.

This rearrangement joins TRBV5-4 to TRBJ2-7, with D possibly matching TRBD1 (6 bases). With 5 bases removed from V and 0 bases from J, the gap between germline ends came to 12 bases. Germline V gives CDR1 SGHNT, CDR2 YYREEE (reference sequence). The length of the CDR3 is 14 residues. The CDR3, as DNA: TGTGCCAGCAGTCAGGACAGCCGCTCCTACGAGCAGTACTTC. Its translation: CASSQDSRSYEQYF.

This chain joins TRBV5-1 and TRBJ1-2; TRBD1 aligns across 7 bases. Germline CDR1 is SGHRS and CDR2 is YFSETQ. With V trimmed by 4 bases and J by 6 bases, 9 bases remained unmatched. CDR3 length: 14 residues. CDR3 nucleotide sequence: TGCGCCAGCAGCCCCTTAACAGGGGTCGATGGCTACACCTTC. Its protein product is CASSPLTGVDGYTF.

The V call is TRBV5-1, the J call TRBJ1-2, with D tentatively TRBD1 (5 bases). Trimming shortened V by 4 bases and J by 5 bases, and 15 bases separated the two germline ends. This CDR3 spans 14 amino acids. Germline CDR1 is SGHRS and CDR2 is YFSETQ. CDR3 DNA: TGCGCCAGCAGCCATACCGGGACGGGATATGGCTACACCTTC. Translated, it gives CASSHTGTGYGYTF.

This chain connects TRBV7-3 to TRBJ2-7; 16 positions match TRBD2. The V gene's germline CDR1 is SGHTA and CDR2 FQGTGA. The junction had 1 base not matched to a gene; V was cut back by 2 bases and J by 6 bases. There are 15 residues in the CDR3. The CDR3 sequence: CASSLGTSGGAEQYF. The CDR3 nucleotides read TGTGCCAGCAGCTTAGGGACTAGCGGGGGGGCCGAGCAGTACTTC.

This clone was seen only once. This sequence joins TRBV7-9 and TRBJ2-2; the D gene is possibly TRBD1 (6 bases). The length of the CDR3 is 12 residues. CDR1 SEHNR and CDR2 FQNEAQ come from the germline V gene (reference sequence). Trimming took 8 bases from V and 7 from J, leaving 11 bases between them. CDR3 sequence reads: CASDSRGGELFF. The CDR3 nucleotides read TGTGCCAGCGATTCCAGGGGCGGGGAGCTGTTTTTT.

This clone was detected only a few times. The chain's CDR3 is CASSSPYNSPLHF. The CDR3 DNA sequence: TGTGCCAGCAGTTCACCCTATAATTCACCCCTCCACTTT. The V gene is TRBV27, the J gene TRBJ1-6; no firm D call. Germline V gene sequence: CDR1 MNHEY, CDR2 SMNVEV (reference sequence). There are 13 residues in the CDR3. The ends were cut back, 4 bases at V and 2 bases at J, with 3 bases in the middle.

The chain employs TRBV7-2 and TRBJ2-6, with D tentatively TRBD1 (6 bases). With 8 bases removed from V and 2 bases from J, the gap between germline ends came to 10 bases. This CDR3 has 14 residues. The V gene's germline CDR1 is SGHTA and CDR2 FQGNSA. This CDR3 reads CASGTGTGANVLTF. The CDR3 bases are TGTGCCAGCGGAACAGGGACTGGGGCCAACGTCCTGACTTTC.

The chain uses TRBV6-5 and TRBJ1-1; 7 nucleotides match TRBD1. The CDR3 is 14 residues long. Per the germline V gene, CDR1 is MNHEY and CDR2 is SVGAGI. V shed 5 bases, J shed 5 bases, and the junction held 8 bases outside the gene matches. The CDR3 DNA reads as TGTGCCAGCAGTGAATACAGGGGTAAAACTGAAGCTTTCTTT. This encodes CASSEYRGKTEAFF.

J is TRBJ1-3 and V is TRBV10-3; no reliable D call. From germline, CDR1 is ENHRY and CDR2 SYGVKD. The CDR3 is 15 residues long. V was trimmed by 0 bases and J by 0 bases, leaving 6 bases between them. This chain's CDR3 is CAISESESSGNTIYF. CDR3 DNA: TGTGCCATCAGTGAGTCAGAGAGCTCTGGAAACACCATATATTTT.

The gene calls are TRBV11-2 and TRBJ2-7; D gene unclear. Trimming pared 1 base from V and 0 bases from J, leaving 10 bases between. The CDR3 totals 15 residues. Germline assignment: CDR1 SGHAT and CDR2 FQNNGV. In nucleotides, the CDR3 is TGTGCCAGCAGCTTAGTCTGGGCTAGCTCCTACGAGCAGTACTTC. Amino acids: CASSLVWASSYEQYF.

The gene calls are TRBV6-1 and TRBJ1-5; D is undetermined. This CDR3 spans 14 amino acids. The germline V gene has CDR1 MNHNS and CDR2 SASEGT. V was cut by 6 bases and J by 0 bases, with 9 bases left in between. CDR3 nucleotides: TGTGCCAGCAGCCCAATTGGTAGCAATCAGCCCCAGCATTTT. Translating gives CASSPIGSNQPQHF.

This chain links TRBV6-6 with TRBJ1-1, with D possibly matching TRBD1 (6 bases). V was pared by 7 bases and J by 1 base, with 13 bases between. The CDR3 has 14 residues. CDR1 MNHNY and CDR2 SVGAGI come from the germline V gene (reference sequence). The DNA of the CDR3 is TGTGCCAGCACTGGACCGGGACAGAACACTGAAGCTTTCTTT. Translated, it gives CASTGPGQNTEAFF.

This clone turned up a few times. The chain is built from TRBV11-2 and TRBJ2-2; 11 positions match TRBD1. CDR3 length equals 16 residues. J was trimmed by 6 bases and V by 5 bases; bases with no gene match: 8. CDR1 and CDR2 (germline): SGHAT, FQNNGV. The CDR3 DNA follows: TGTGCCAGCAGCCCTCGGACAGGGGGCGCCGCCGGGGAGCTGTTTTTT. It codes for CASSPRTGGAAGELFF.

The chain has TRBV30 and TRBJ1-2; 9 bases match TRBD1. The CDR3 loop spans 15 amino acids. V was clipped by 2 bases and J by 4 bases; unmatched bases: 8. The germline gives CDR1 GTSNPN, CDR2 SVGIG (reference sequence). CDR3 in amino acids: CAWSRGQGLGYGYTF. CDR3 nucleotides: TGTGCCTGGAGTAGGGGACAGGGTCTAGGCTATGGCTACACCTTC.